This T cell receptor (beta chain) was sequenced in a study of blood T cell repertoires in COVID-19. TCRdb's table, derived via immunoSEQ multiplex PCR, lists solely in-frame clones and lacks some. The sample has about 78,000 clones, around 84% seen once. Unmatched junction bases numbered 9, after V lost 5 bases and J lost 3 bases. The CDR3 has 16 amino acids. Germline assignment: CDR1 SEHNR and CDR2 FQNEAQ (reference sequence). The gene calls are TRBV7-9 and TRBJ2-3, with 9 positions matching TRBD1. This clonotype was sampled from a man aged 50-59 years with acute or convalescent COVID-19. The source material was peripheral blood. The CDR3 nucleotides are TGTGCCAGCAGCAAACCGGGACAGGGAATTACAGATACGCAGTATTTT. It encodes CASSKPGQGITDTQYF.